The subject of this entry is one TCR beta chain. The entry originates in a study of CD8+ T cells in alopecia areata. On the study more broadly: Treated patients were given oral tofacitinib, which was dosed at 5 to 10 mg twice daily.

After isolation, RNA underwent reverse transcription to generate cDNA as the sequencing template. The protocol was immunoSEQ multiplex PCR, while the TCRdb copy is restricted to in-frame clones and leaves out a portion. The table has around 140,000 clones, 45% to 50% seen once. The specimen comprised CD8+ T cells sorted from blood, sampled at week 0. This TCR came from a human donor with alopecia areata.

The CDR3 coding sequence is TGCGCCAGCAGCCAAAGACAGGGCTTGAGGGAGCCCCAGCATTTT. The encoded protein is CASSQRQGLREPQHF. This chain uses TRBV4-1 with TRBJ1-5; TRBD1 agrees at 7 bases. Germline V lookup: CDR1 MGHRA, CDR2 YSYEKL. The ends lost 2 bases at V and 8 bases at J; junction bases unmatched: 9. The CDR3 loop spans 15 amino acids.